The 18 T cell receptor beta chains below come from one sample, sequenced in a study of T cells generated in artificial thymic organoids. TCRalpha and TCRbeta libraries were amplified separately by semi-nested PCR with TRAC or TRBC reverse primers. TCRdb called the 5' RACE reads again in MiXCR, with one record for every CDR3 protein. There are about 5,600 distinct CDR3 sequences in the sample; 25% to 35% occur only once, and about 2.4% lies in the top ten. The sequenced material came from naive CD8+ T cells from blood. As to subset: CD3+TCRalphabeta+CD8SP T cells; for blood, CD45RO-CCR7+ naive CD8+ T cells. All receptors derive from a human donor who gave cord blood stem cells for thymic organoid culture, a cardiac surgery patient who gave postnatal thymus, or a blood donor (not recorded which).

This clonotype was detected only a few times. J is TRBJ2-7 and V is TRBV3-1, with D maybe TRBD1 (6 bases). Trimming removed 2 bases from V and 0 bases from J, with 11 bases in between. The germline V gene encodes CDR1 LGHDT and CDR2 YNNKEL (reference sequence). The CDR3 totals 15 residues. The CDR3 here is CASSQPGQGSYEQYF. CDR3 nucleotides: TGTGCCAGCAGCCAACCGGGACAAGGCTCCTACGAGCAGTACTTC.

Concerning this clonotype itself: A read error may produce the germline difference seen at one junction end. The rearrangement uses TRBV15 and TRBJ2-7, with D perhaps assigned TRBD1 or TRBD2 (5 bases each). There are 15 residues in the CDR3. Germline values: CDR1 LNHNV, CDR2 YYDKDF (reference sequence). The CDR3 loop is CATSRAGDGLYEQCF. In DNA, the CDR3 is TGTGCCACCAGCAGAGCCGGGGACGGCCTCTACGAGCAGTGCTTC.

This chain links TRBV6-6 with TRBJ2-7, with 7 positions matching TRBD1. V trimming: 4 bases; J trimming: 0 bases; junction bases outside the gene matches: 3. CDR1 and CDR2 (germline): MNHNY, SVGAGI (reference sequence). The CDR3 spans 14 residues. This CDR3 is CASSLDRHSYEQYF. CDR3 in DNA: TGTGCCAGCAGTTTGGACAGGCACTCCTACGAGCAGTACTTC.

As to this clonotype: One end of the junction fails to match germline, which may point to a read error. The chain employs TRBV7-9 and TRBJ2-1; D unclear. This CDR3 is built from 15 residues. Germline values: CDR1 SEHNR, CDR2 FQNEAQ (reference sequence). The CDR3 reads CVSSFATGDYNEQFF. The CDR3 bases are TGTGTCAGCAGCTTTGCTACCGGTGATTACAATGAGCAGTTCTTC.

This clonotype was seen only once. J is TRBJ2-7 and V is TRBV7-9; a possible D gene is TRBD1 (5 bases). CDR3 length: 18 residues. V was cut by 0 bases and J by 3 bases, with 21 bases left in between. Germline V gene sequence: CDR1 SEHNR, CDR2 FQNEAQ (reference sequence). The CDR3 reads CASSLANQGFSIFYEQYF. In DNA form, the CDR3 reads TGTGCCAGCAGCTTAGCCAACCAGGGTTTCTCTATCTTCTACGAGCAGTACTTC.

About this clonotype: Sequence at one end of the junction differs from germline and may be a read error. The chain couples TRBV28 to TRBJ2-1; D call uncertain. The germline V gene has CDR1 MDHEN and CDR2 SYDVKM. The CDR3 contains 12 residues. The CDR3 spells CASSLLVNEKFF. The CDR3, as DNA: TGTGCCAGCAGCCTCCTCGTCAATGAGAAGTTCTTC.

The J gene is TRBJ1-1, the V gene TRBV11-1, with TRBD1 matching 8 bases. The CDR3 is 17 amino acids. Germline V gene data show CDR1 as SGHAT and CDR2 as FQDESV (reference sequence). V shed 0 bases, J shed 2 bases, and the junction held 8 bases outside the gene matches. Here the CDR3 DNA reads TGTGCCAGCAGCTTAGCTCCCCTGACAGGGGAAAACACTGAAGCTTTCTTT. The encoded protein is CASSLAPLTGENTEAFF.

This clonotype is medium-sized. V and J are TRBV29-1 and TRBJ2-7; D may be TRBD1 (6 bases). Germline CDR1 reads SQVTM; CDR2 reads ANQGSEA. V lost 6 bases, J lost 0 bases, and 12 bases lay in between. The CDR3 is 13 amino acids. The CDR3 loop is CSVVRQASYEQYF. Here the CDR3 DNA reads TGCAGCGTAGTTCGACAGGCCTCCTACGAGCAGTACTTC.

This clonotype was recorded a few times. The rearrangement joins TRBV4-2 to TRBJ2-7, with D unclear. Germline V gene lookup returns CDR1 LGHNA and CDR2 YNFKEQ. This CDR3 has 13 residues. The germline V and J ends were trimmed by 1 base and 3 bases, with 7 bases remaining between them. CDR3 sequence reads: CASSQVMGYEQYF. The CDR3 coding sequence is TGTGCCAGCAGCCAAGTGATGGGCTACGAGCAGTACTTC.

In this sample, this clonotype turned up a few times. Its ends do not fully match the called genes, so a read error is possible. The V gene is TRBV2, the J gene TRBJ1-5; 9 bases agree with TRBD1. Germline V CDR1 and CDR2: SNHLY, FYNNEI. The CDR3 consists of 19 residues. The CDR3 loop reads CASSYDGQGIPLGNRPQHF. As DNA, the CDR3 is TGTGCCAGCAGTTACGACGGACAGGGGATCCCCCTGGGTAATCGGCCCCAGCATTTT.

The chain has TRBV4-2 and TRBJ1-1; 8 nucleotides match TRBD1. Trimming at V came to 4 bases and at J to 0 bases, leaving 13 bases not matched to a gene. The CDR3 runs to 18 residues. Germline V gene lookup returns CDR1 LGHNA and CDR2 YNFKEQ. CDR3 nucleotide sequence: TGTGCCAGCAGCCTATCCCCTCAGGGGGCTGTTGTGAACACTGAAGCTTTCTTT. It is translated as CASSLSPQGAVVNTEAFF.

The chain couples TRBV9 to TRBJ2-1; 9 bases are shared with TRBD1. With 1 base clipped from V and 2 bases from J, the junction kept 13 bases outside the gene matches. The CDR3 is 19 residues long. The germline CDR1 and CDR2 sequences are SGDLS and YYNGEE. CDR3 nucleotides: TGTGCCAGCAGCGTACCCCGGGACAGGGAGATCGGGACCTACAATGAGCAGTTCTTC. Translating gives CASSVPRDREIGTYNEQFF.

This clonotype was recorded a few times. V and J are TRBV3-1 and TRBJ2-1; 13 nucleotides align to TRBD2. Germline V gene lookup returns CDR1 LGHDT and CDR2 YNNKEL (reference sequence). V shed 2 bases and J 4 bases; nucleotides not matched to a gene: 2. This CDR3 has 16 residues. CDR3 sequence: CASSQTLAGGYNEQFF. The CDR3 bases are TGTGCCAGCAGCCAAACACTAGCGGGAGGGTACAATGAGCAGTTCTTC.

This clonotype has more than one count but fewer than ten. The V call is TRBV7-9, the J call TRBJ2-1, with TRBD1 identical over 9 bases. V was pared by 6 bases and J by 4 bases, with 4 bases of the junction left unmatched. The CDR3 contains 14 residues. Germline values: CDR1 SEHNR, CDR2 FQNEAQ (reference sequence). The CDR3 loop is CASSRGQGYNEQFF. The CDR3 region has the DNA TGTGCCAGCAGTCGAGGACAGGGGTACAATGAGCAGTTCTTC.

This clonotype was counted between two and nine times. The chain employs TRBV27 and TRBJ1-2; possibly TRBD1 for D (6 bases). CDR1 is MNHEY, CDR2 SMNVEV, per germline (reference sequence). The CDR3 length is 13 residues. Trimming took off 5 bases at V and 4 bases at J, with 11 bases between the two ends. The CDR3 bases are TGTGCCAGCAGTACGACAGGCTCCTATGGCTACACCTTC. This sequence encodes CASSTTGSYGYTF.

V usage is TRBV12-3 or TRBV12-4 and J usage is TRBJ2-1; 7 bases are shared with TRBD1. This CDR3 has 11 residues. Germline trimming cut 6 bases from V and 10 bases from J; bases unmatched to any gene: 3. CDR3 amino acids: CASRSGGEQFF. The CDR3 DNA reads as TGTGCCAGCAGATCAGGGGGAGAGCAGTTCTTC.

This clonotype is medium-sized within its sample. The chain couples TRBV9 to TRBJ2-3; D tentatively fits TRBD1 or TRBD2 (6 bases each). Germline V gene sequence: CDR1 SGDLS, CDR2 YYNGEE. Trimming took 7 bases from V and 0 from J, leaving 18 bases between them. The CDR3 covers 16 residues. This CDR3 is CASSSLGGTSTDTQYF. For the CDR3, the DNA is TGTGCCAGCTCATCCTTGGGGGGCACTAGCACAGATACGCAGTATTTT.

This clonotype is judged medium-sized. The chain couples TRBV10-2 to TRBJ2-7; D unclear. Germline V gene data show CDR1 as WSHSY and CDR2 as SAAADI. Deletions cut 3 bases from V and 4 bases from J, with 4 bases between. This CDR3 has 11 amino acids. This CDR3 reads CASSEGYEQYF. CDR3 nucleotides: TGCGCCAGCAGTGAAGGATACGAGCAGTACTTC.